This is a list of T cell receptor beta chains from one sample in a study of cytomegalovirus exposure and HLA in healthy donors. Measured with immunoSEQ multiplex PCR; TCRdb has only the in-frame clones, and not every one. This table has 210,000 or so clones, approximately 80% appearing once. The sequenced material came from PBMCs. These receptors all come from a girl aged 2-15 years in good health and CMV-seronegative. Both conserved end residues are part of each CDR3. The order of the fields is CDR3 protein, CDR3 DNA, V gene, J gene, D gene, clone size. D genes are given only for firm matches. The size of a clone is reported for some rows only, either as once, few or many, or as a class for expanded clones.

CASLARESTWNEQFF,TGTGCCAGCCTTGCGCGGGAGTCAACTTGGAATGAGCAGTTCTTC,TRBV2,TRBJ2-1,TRBD2,NA
CASRNRGLYGYTF,TGTGCCAGCAGAAACAGGGGTCTCTATGGCTACACCTTC,TRBV2,TRBJ1-2,TRBD1,NA
CASSQETSGGGRDTQYF,TGTGCCAGCAGCCAAGAAACTAGCGGGGGGGGTAGAGATACGCAGTATTTT,TRBV4-2,TRBJ2-3,TRBD2,NA
CASRGTGGLYEQFF,TGTGCCAGCAGAGGGACAGGGGGCTTATACGAGCAGTTCTTC,TRBV6-1,TRBJ2-1,TRBD1,NA
CAWSEGAGQGQPQHF,TGTGCCTGGAGTGAAGGAGCAGGACAAGGGCAGCCCCAGCATTTT,TRBV30,TRBJ1-5,NA,once
CASSLVDSTDTQYF,TGCGCCAGCAGCTTGGTCGACTCTACAGATACGCAGTATTTT,TRBV5-1,TRBJ2-3,NA,NA
CASTPRGLETQYF,TGTGCCAGCACCCCGAGAGGGTTGGAGACCCAGTACTTC,TRBV6-6,TRBJ2-5,NA,NA
CASSQKESLGILFSEQFF,TGCGCCAGCAGCCAAAAAGAGTCTCTCGGGATCCTTTTCAGTGAGCAGTTCTTC,TRBV4-1,TRBJ2-1,NA,NA
CAISEPWAPKAFF,TGTGCCATCAGTGAGCCATGGGCGCCCAAAGCTTTCTTT,TRBV10-3,TRBJ1-1,NA,NA
CASSPRTAYQETQYF,TGTGCCAGCAGCCCCCGGACAGCGTACCAAGAGACCCAGTACTTC,TRBV9,TRBJ2-5,NA,NA
CASRLQGGATEAFF,TGTGCCAGTAGATTACAGGGGGGGGCCACTGAAGCTTTCTTT,TRBV19,TRBJ1-1,TRBD1,NA
CASSMDRVGTEAFF,TGTGCCAGCAGTATGGACAGGGTTGGCACTGAAGCTTTCTTT,TRBV27,TRBJ1-1,TRBD1,NA
CASAPESVAQHF,TGTGCCAGTGCCCCCGAGAGTGTAGCCCAGCATTTT,TRBV19,TRBJ1-5,NA,NA
CASSIRGSTEAFF,TGTGCCAGTAGTATTCGGGGGAGCACTGAAGCTTTCTTT,TRBV19,TRBJ1-1,NA,few
CASSFSPGLASYNEQFF,TGTGCCAGCAGCTTCTCTCCGGGACTAGCGTCCTACAATGAGCAGTTCTTC,TRBV11-3,TRBJ2-1,TRBD2,NA
CASSVFGLGNTGELFF,TGTGCCAGCAGCGTATTCGGACTAGGGAACACCGGGGAGCTGTTTTTT,TRBV5-6,TRBJ2-2,TRBD2,NA
CASSPGTNRGYTF,TGTGCCAGCAGCCCCGGGACAAATCGAGGCTACACCTTC,TRBV6-5,TRBJ1-2,NA,NA
CASSIVEGSNEQYF,TGTGCCAGTAGTATAGTTGAAGGGAGCAACGAGCAGTACTTC,TRBV19,TRBJ2-7,NA,NA
CAIRRDGELFF,TGTGCCATCAGACGGGACGGGGAGCTGTTTTTT,TRBV10-3,TRBJ2-2,NA,NA
CASRPKPGREVYDTEAFF,TGTGCCAGCAGGCCGAAACCGGGTAGAGAAGTATATGACACTGAAGCTTTCTTT,TRBV12-1,TRBJ1-1,NA,NA
CASSSGQRLANYGYTF,TGTGCCAGCAGCTCGGGACAGAGATTAGCTAACTATGGCTACACCTTC,TRBV4-2,TRBJ1-2,TRBD1,once
CAISESGRAYNEQFF,TGTGCCATCAGTGAAAGCGGGAGGGCCTACAATGAGCAGTTCTTC,TRBV10-3,TRBJ2-1,TRBD2,NA
CASSVLFGTAFGNTIYF,TGTGCCAGCAGTGTACTGTTCGGGACAGCCTTCGGAAACACCATATATTTT,TRBV6-1,TRBJ1-3,TRBD1,NA
CASLFRDITDTQYF,TGTGCCAGTCTATTCAGGGACATCACAGATACGCAGTATTTT,TRBV7-2,TRBJ2-3,NA,few
CASSPQGVGGYTF,TGTGCCAGCAGCCCCCAGGGGGTAGGGGGCTACACCTTC,TRBV27,TRBJ1-2,TRBD1,NA
CASSSRSGGADTQYF,TGTGCCAGCAGCTCGAGGAGCGGGGGGGCCGATACGCAGTATTTT,TRBV6-1,TRBJ2-3,TRBD2,NA
CSVRGWTEAFF,TGCAGCGTTCGGGGGTGGACTGAAGCTTTCTTT,TRBV29-1,TRBJ1-1,NA,NA
CASSMGSVTNSPLHF,TGTGCCAGTAGTATGGGCTCAGTCACTAATTCACCCCTCCACTTT,TRBV19,TRBJ1-6,NA,NA
CASSQVRGGYTF,TGCGCCAGCAGCCAAGTAAGGGGCGGCTACACCTTC,TRBV4-1,TRBJ1-2,NA,once
CASSFFRDLSTDTQYF,TGTGCCAGCAGCTTTTTCCGGGACTTAAGCACAGATACGCAGTATTTT,TRBV5-4,TRBJ2-3,NA,NA
CARSLGTGINQPQHF,TGTGCCAGAAGCTTGGGGACAGGTATAAATCAGCCCCAGCATTTT,TRBV5-3,TRBJ1-5,TRBD1,once
CASSQPGGPSHTEAFF,TGCGCCAGCAGCCAACCGGGGGGCCCTTCTCACACTGAAGCTTTCTTT,TRBV4-1,TRBJ1-1,NA,NA
CASSQEARVPYNSPLHF,TGCGCCAGCAGCCAAGAAGCCCGGGTCCCCTATAATTCACCCCTCCACTTT,TRBV4-1,TRBJ1-6,NA,NA
CASTRDSYSNQPQHF,TGTGCCAGCACTCGGGACAGCTATAGCAATCAGCCCCAGCATTTT,TRBV2,TRBJ1-5,TRBD1,NA
CSVHRGFQETQYF,TGCAGCGTGCACAGGGGATTCCAAGAGACCCAGTACTTC,TRBV29-1,TRBJ2-5,TRBD1,NA
CASSWPGGSYNEQFF,TGTGCCAGCAGCTGGCCCGGCGGTTCCTACAATGAGCAGTTCTTC,TRBV14,TRBJ2-1,NA,NA
CASSPRTGGTRKLFF,TGTGCCAGCAGTCCGCGAACAGGGGGGACGCGAAAACTGTTTTTT,TRBV2,TRBJ1-4,TRBD1,NA
CSVAPPSGRPTETQYF,TGCAGCGTTGCCCCCCCCAGCGGGAGACCAACGGAGACCCAGTACTTC,TRBV29-1,TRBJ2-5,TRBD2,few
CASSQQETQYF,TGTGCCAGCAGCCAGCAAGAGACCCAGTACTTC,TRBV5-4,TRBJ2-5,NA,NA
CASSEEASGSYEQYF,TGTGCCAGCAGTGAAGAGGCTAGCGGGAGCTACGAGCAGTACTTC,TRBV6-1,TRBJ2-7,TRBD2,once
CASDTSGGHQETQYF,TGTGCCAGCGATACTAGCGGGGGACACCAAGAGACCCAGTACTTC,TRBV25-1,TRBJ2-5,TRBD2,few
CSAWTGGGYTF,TGCAGTGCTTGGACAGGGGGAGGCTACACCTTC,TRBV20-1,TRBJ1-2,TRBD1,NA
CASSSLAGGDTGELFF,TGTGCCAGCAGCTCTCTAGCGGGGGGTGACACCGGGGAGCTGTTTTTT,TRBV7-9,TRBJ2-2,TRBD2,NA
CASSQDWRQGALGYTF,TGCGCCAGCAGCCAAGATTGGAGACAGGGGGCGCTGGGCTACACCTTC,TRBV4-1,TRBJ1-2,TRBD1,NA
CASSPIAGGSNEQFF,TGTGCCAGCAGCCCCATAGCGGGGGGTAGCAATGAGCAGTTCTTC,TRBV9,TRBJ2-1,TRBD2,NA
CASKSRGNSGANVLTF,TGTGCCAGCAAGTCAAGAGGGAACTCTGGGGCCAACGTCCTGACTTTC,TRBV2,TRBJ2-6,NA,NA
CASRWIGGDYGYTF,TGTGCCAGCAGATGGATTGGGGGGGACTATGGCTACACCTTC,TRBV5-6,TRBJ1-2,NA,few
CASSAGGTYGYTF,TGTGCCAGCAGTGCAGGGGGAACGTACGGCTACACCTTC,TRBV6-1,TRBJ1-2,TRBD1,NA
CASSVEFSGYGYTF,TGTGCCAGCAGCGTAGAATTTTCGGGGTATGGCTACACCTTC,TRBV9,TRBJ1-2,NA,NA
CASSIRSGAISGNTIYF,TGTGCCAGTAGTATTCGGTCAGGGGCAATATCTGGAAACACCATATATTTT,TRBV19,TRBJ1-3,NA,NA
CASSLVASGRTDTQYF,TGTGCCAGCAGCTTGGTGGCTAGCGGGAGGACAGATACGCAGTATTTT,TRBV5-6,TRBJ2-3,TRBD2,NA
CASSRQPAGNTGELFF,TGTGCCAGCAGCCGCCAACCCGCGGGTAACACCGGGGAGCTGTTTTTT,TRBV7-7,TRBJ2-2,NA,NA
CASSLLSTDTQYF,TGTGCCAGCAGTTTACTTAGCACAGATACGCAGTATTTT,TRBV27,TRBJ2-3,NA,NA
CASSYQGNYGYTF,TGTGCCAGCAGTTACCAGGGTAACTATGGCTACACCTTC,TRBV6-5,TRBJ1-2,NA,once
CASSVGTGVSPLHF,TGTGCCAGCAGTGTAGGGACAGGTGTTTCACCCCTCCACTTT,TRBV25-1,TRBJ1-6,TRBD1,NA
CASSLGDRGSHQPQHF,TGTGCCAGCAGCTTAGGCGACAGGGGCTCGCATCAGCCCCAGCATTTT,TRBV13,TRBJ1-5,TRBD1,NA
CATSRSLGTGGTEAFF,TGTGCCACCAGCAGATCCCTGGGCACAGGGGGTACTGAAGCTTTCTTT,TRBV15,TRBJ1-1,TRBD1,few
CASSRTSGTYEQYF,TGTGCCAGCAGCCGTACTAGCGGGACCTACGAGCAGTACTTC,TRBV7-9,TRBJ2-7,TRBD2,few
CAWSVLDRYYEQYF,TGTGCCTGGAGTGTGCTGGACAGGTACTACGAGCAGTACTTC,TRBV30,TRBJ2-7,TRBD1,NA
CASRGDRTSTDTQYF,TGTGCCAGCAGGGGGGACAGGACTAGCACAGATACGCAGTATTTT,TRBV6-1,TRBJ2-3,TRBD1,once